This entry describes one T cell receptor (beta chain). CDR1 SGHVS and CDR2 FNYEAQ come from the germline V gene. This CDR3 has 16 residues. This entry comes from a study of tumor-infiltrating lymphocytes in oesophageal squamous cell carcinoma. MiXCR, applied by TCRdb to the PCR reads, yields one record per CDR3 protein. The sample yields about 17,000 distinct CDR3 sequences, 40% to 55% seen once. Sample: esophageal tumor tissue. The V gene is TRBV7-6, the J gene TRBJ2-6, with a weak D call TRBD2 (6 bases). The DNA end favors TRBJ2-5, so the J call may be wrong. This clonotype originated in a male donor with esophageal squamous cell carcinoma. The CDR3 sequence is CASSPTPGLQSETQYF. CDR3 bases: TGTGCCAGCAGTCCTACTCCGGGACTTCAGTCCGAGACCCAGTACTTC.